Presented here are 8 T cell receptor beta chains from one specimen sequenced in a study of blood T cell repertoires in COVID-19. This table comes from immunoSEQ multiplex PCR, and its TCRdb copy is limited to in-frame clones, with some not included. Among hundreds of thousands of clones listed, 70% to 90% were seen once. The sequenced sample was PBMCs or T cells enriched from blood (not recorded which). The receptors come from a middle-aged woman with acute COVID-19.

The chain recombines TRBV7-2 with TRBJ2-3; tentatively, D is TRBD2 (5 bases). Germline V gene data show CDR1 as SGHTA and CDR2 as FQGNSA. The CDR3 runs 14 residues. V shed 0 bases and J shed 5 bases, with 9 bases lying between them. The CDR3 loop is CASSLASLGDTQYF. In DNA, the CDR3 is TGTGCCAGCAGCTTAGCCTCACTAGGAGATACGCAGTATTTT.

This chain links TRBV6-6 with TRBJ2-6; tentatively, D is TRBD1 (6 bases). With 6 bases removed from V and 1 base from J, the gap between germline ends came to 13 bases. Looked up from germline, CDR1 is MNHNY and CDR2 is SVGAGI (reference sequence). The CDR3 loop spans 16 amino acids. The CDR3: CASRPRGQSGANVLTF. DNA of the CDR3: TGTGCCAGCAGGCCCCGAGGACAGTCTGGGGCCAACGTCCTGACTTTC.

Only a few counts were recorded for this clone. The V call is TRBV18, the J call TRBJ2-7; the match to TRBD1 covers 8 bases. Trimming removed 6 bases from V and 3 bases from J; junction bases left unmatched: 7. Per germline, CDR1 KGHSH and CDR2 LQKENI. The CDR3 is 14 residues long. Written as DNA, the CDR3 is TGTGCCAGCTCCCAGGGACAGGAGGGCTACGAGCAGTACTTC. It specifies CASSQGQEGYEQYF.

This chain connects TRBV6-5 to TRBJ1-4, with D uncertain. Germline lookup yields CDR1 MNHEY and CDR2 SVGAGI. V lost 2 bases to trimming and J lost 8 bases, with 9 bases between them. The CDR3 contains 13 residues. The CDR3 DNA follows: TGTGCCAGCAGTTACGGTTATGAGGAAAAACTGTTTTTT. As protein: CASSYGYEEKLFF.

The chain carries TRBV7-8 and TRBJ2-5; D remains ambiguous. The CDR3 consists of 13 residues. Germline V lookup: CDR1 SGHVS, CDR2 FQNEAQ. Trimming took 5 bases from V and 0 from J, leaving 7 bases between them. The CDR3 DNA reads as TGTGCCAGCAGCCGCCGGGACCAAGAGACCCAGTACTTC. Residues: CASSRRDQETQYF.

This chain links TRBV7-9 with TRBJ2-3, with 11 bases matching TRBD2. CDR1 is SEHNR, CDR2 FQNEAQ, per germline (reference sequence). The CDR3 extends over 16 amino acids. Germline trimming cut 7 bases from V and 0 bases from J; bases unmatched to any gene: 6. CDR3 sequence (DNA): TGTGCCAGCATACGGACTAGCGGGTCTAGCACAGATACGCAGTATTTT. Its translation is CASIRTSGSSTDTQYF. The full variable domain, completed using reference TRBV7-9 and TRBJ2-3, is DTGVSQNPRHKITKRGQNVTFRCDPISEHNRLYWYRQTLGQGPEFLTYFQNEAQLEKSRLLSDRFSAERPKGSFSTLEIQRTEQGDSAMYLCASIRTSGSSTDTQYFGPGTRLTVL.

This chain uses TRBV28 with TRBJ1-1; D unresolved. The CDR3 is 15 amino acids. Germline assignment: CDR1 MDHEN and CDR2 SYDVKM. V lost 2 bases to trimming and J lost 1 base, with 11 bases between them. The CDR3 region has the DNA TGTGCCAGCAGTTTAGAGGCAGACGGGAACACTGAAGCTTTCTTT. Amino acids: CASSLEADGNTEAFF. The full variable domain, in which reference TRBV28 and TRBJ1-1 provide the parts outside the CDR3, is DVKVTQSSRYLVKRTGEKVFLECVQDMDHENMFWYRQDPGLGLRLIYFSYDVKMKEKGDIPEGYSVSREKKERFSLILESASTNQTSMYLCASSLEADGNTEAFFGQGTRLTVV.

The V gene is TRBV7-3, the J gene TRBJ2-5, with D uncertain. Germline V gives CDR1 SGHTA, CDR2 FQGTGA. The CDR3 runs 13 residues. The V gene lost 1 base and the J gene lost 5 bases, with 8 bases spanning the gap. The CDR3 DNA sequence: TGTGCCAGCAGCTTAAGTAGCTGGGAGACCCAGTACTTC. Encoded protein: CASSLSSWETQYF.